One sample yielded the 9 T cell receptor beta chains listed below, sequenced in a study of graft-versus-host responses after intestinal transplantation listed by TCRdb under 2021. These TCRs' antigens remain unknown. Libraries were made using the immunoSEQ multiplex PCR assay. The source is immuneACCESS, and TCRdb retained only in-frame sequences with V and J called. Part of the clones is not carried over; for the studies checked, unresolved V genes explain less than half of this, and the remainder is unexplained. The sample data list about 86,000 clones, and roughly 90% of these were observed just once. More than 0.25% of the sample is taken by the ten largest. In light of the paper, this sample's time point label describes: cells obtained before transplantation from donor or recipient. Sequencing used unstimulated CD4+ T cells sorted from spleen or lymph node cells, obtained before transplant. The receptors shown here come from a human donor who was the organ donor for an intestinal transplant.

V and J are TRBV2 and TRBJ2-1; 10 positions agree with TRBD2. Germline V lookup: CDR1 SNHLY, CDR2 FYNNEI. V shed 3 bases, J shed 9 bases, and the junction held 8 bases outside the gene matches. The CDR3 has 15 amino acids. The CDR3 reads CASSEFSGRYFEQFF. As DNA, the CDR3 is TGTGCCAGCAGTGAGTTTAGCGGGAGGTACTTTGAGCAGTTCTTC.

The chain has TRBV28 and TRBJ2-7, with D possibly TRBD1 on 6 matching bases. Germline loops: CDR1 MDHEN, CDR2 SYDVKM. This CDR3 region has 16 residues. V lost 6 bases and J 6 bases, leaving 24 bases between the germline ends. CDR3 sequence: CASSNAAESGGSEQYF. The CDR3 nucleotides read TGTGCCAGCAGCAACGCGGCCGAGAGTGGGGGCTCCGAGCAGTACTTC.

The CDR3 here is CASSLGPSGAYNEQFF. As DNA, the CDR3 is TGTGCCAGCAGCTTAGGCCCTAGCGGCGCCTACAATGAGCAGTTCTTC. This chain links TRBV11-2 with TRBJ2-1; 7 positions match TRBD2. V was pared by 1 base and J by 2 bases, with 5 bases of the junction left unmatched. CDR1 and CDR2 from the germline V gene are SGHAT and FQNNGV. This CDR3 is 16 amino acids long.

The chain combines TRBV4-1 with TRBJ2-2; TRBD2 agrees at 7 bases. The CDR3 is made up of 14 amino acids. Trimming removed 2 bases from V and 4 bases from J; junction bases left unmatched: 1. CDR1 and CDR2 (germline): MGHRA, YSYEKL. The chain's CDR3 is CASSQPGGTGELFF. The CDR3 DNA sequence: TGCGCCAGCAGCCAACCGGGGGGCACCGGGGAGCTGTTTTTT.

CDR3 sequence reads: CASSAFGGEAFF. The CDR3 region has the DNA TGTGCCAGCAGCGCCTTTGGGGGGGAGGCTTTCTTT. J is TRBJ1-1 and V is TRBV9, with D perhaps matching TRBD1 (5 bases). There are 12 residues in the CDR3. In germline, CDR1 is SGDLS, CDR2 YYNGEE. Trimming stripped 3 bases from V and 11 bases from J, with 14 bases between.

This clone was counted only a few times. The chain employs TRBV6-5 and TRBJ2-5; the D gene is possibly TRBD1 (6 bases). Germline V gene data show CDR1 as MNHEY and CDR2 as SVGAGI. The length of the CDR3 is 13 residues. V shed 6 bases and J shed 1 base, with 9 bases lying between them. The CDR3 region is CASRRTVQETQYF. The CDR3 DNA reads TGTGCCAGCAGGCGGACAGTCCAAGAGACCCAGTACTTC.

The rearrangement uses TRBV7-2 and TRBJ2-7, with TRBD1 identical over 9 bases. The ends lost 2 bases at V and 2 bases at J; junction bases unmatched: 4. The length of the CDR3 is 15 residues. The germline V gene encodes CDR1 SGHTA and CDR2 FQGNSA. The CDR3 spells CASSLRTGAPYEQYF. DNA for the CDR3: TGTGCCAGCAGCTTAAGGACAGGGGCACCCTACGAGCAGTACTTC.

V usage is TRBV28 and J usage is TRBJ2-7, with a possible D match to TRBD2 (6 bases). From germline, CDR1 is MDHEN and CDR2 SYDVKM. Trimming removed 3 bases from V and 3 bases from J, with 15 bases in between. This CDR3 region has 15 residues. CDR3 coding DNA: TGTGCCAGCAGTTTTATAGGCGGGACTTACTACGAGCAGTACTTC. Amino acids: CASSFIGGTYYEQYF.

V gene TRBV28 combines with J gene TRBJ1-1, with D perhaps TRBD1 (6 bases). Germline CDR1 MDHEN, CDR2 SYDVKM. This CDR3 is built from 13 residues. V was shortened by 3 bases and J by 10 bases, with 15 bases between the two germline ends. The CDR3 nucleotides are TGTGCCAGCAGTTTGGGTTTACAGGGTAGAGCTTTCTTT. It translates to CASSLGLQGRAFF. Looking up the rest from reference TRBV28 and TRBJ1-1 gives the full variable domain: DVKVTQSSRYLVKRTGEKVFLECVQDMDHENMFWYRQDPGLGLRLIYFSYDVKMKEKGDIPEGYSVSREKKERFSLILESASTNQTSMYLCASSLGLQGRAFFGQGTRLTVV.